The rows below give T cell receptor beta chains drawn from one sample of a study of T cell responses to AZD1222 COVID-19 vaccine. Clones were sequenced by immunoSEQ multiplex PCR, and TCRdb holds only the in-frame ones, with some missing. Here the sample spans approximately 140,000 clones, 93% being singletons. This specimen consisted of peripheral blood, obtained on day 0 of MenACWY control vaccination. These receptor sequences come from an adult in good health. Each CDR3 is given with its conserved first and last residue. D genes are given only for firm matches. Expanded clones are given a class, and other clones once, few, many or no size at all.

clone_size | d_call | j_call | v_call | cdr3_aa | cdr3_nt
once | NA | TRBJ2-1 | TRBV12-3/TRBV12-4 | CASFVGVNNEQFF | TGTGCCAGCTTCGTCGGGGTCAACAATGAGCAGTTCTTC
NA | NA | TRBJ2-7 | TRBV7-9 | CASSPPGGAYEQYF | TGTGCCAGCAGCCCCCCAGGTGGAGCCTACGAGCAGTACTTC
NA | NA | TRBJ2-3 | TRBV7-2 | CASSFGWGKDTQYF | TGTGCCAGCAGCTTTGGCTGGGGAAAGGATACGCAGTATTTT
NA | NA | TRBJ1-5 | TRBV27 | CASPRDQPQHF | TGTGCCAGCCCAAGGGATCAGCCCCAGCATTTT
NA | TRBD2 | TRBJ2-3 | TRBV9 | CASSMLDGGSHTQYF | TGTGCCAGCAGCATGCTGGACGGCGGGAGTCATACGCAGTATTTT
NA | NA | TRBJ2-7 | TRBV27 | CASSLGQTYEQYF | TGTGCCAGCAGTTTAGGTCAGACCTACGAGCAGTACTTC
NA | NA | TRBJ2-1 | TRBV7-2 | CASSFGRDGEQFF | TGTGCCAGCAGCTTTGGCAGGGATGGTGAGCAGTTCTTC
once | NA | TRBJ1-2 | TRBV19 | CASSIGQGLNYGYTF | TGTGCCAGTAGTATCGGGCAGGGCCTAAACTATGGCTACACCTTC
NA | TRBD1 | TRBJ2-7 | TRBV5-6 | CASTRGTDLLYEQYF | TGTGCCAGCACCAGAGGGACAGACCTCCTCTACGAGCAGTACTTC
NA | NA | TRBJ1-2 | TRBV28 | CASSLKGNGYTF | TGTGCCAGCAGTTTGAAAGGGAACGGCTACACCTTC
NA | TRBD1 | TRBJ1-1 | TRBV11-2 | CASRQGGMTEAFF | TGTGCCAGCAGGCAGGGGGGGATGACTGAAGCTTTCTTT
once | NA | TRBJ1-5 | TRBV5-8 | CASSLLSQPQHF | TGTGCCAGCAGTTTGCTGTCGCAGCCCCAGCATTTT
once | NA | TRBJ1-1 | TRBV5-1 | CASSLDGRGNTEAFF | TGCGCCAGCAGCTTGGACGGGAGGGGGAACACTGAAGCTTTCTTT
NA | NA | TRBJ1-4 | TRBV5-5 | CASSLFDRLNEKLFF | TGTGCCAGCAGCTTGTTCGACAGGCTTAATGAAAAACTGTTTTTT
NA | TRBD2 | TRBJ2-1 | TRBV20-1 | CSASTAGGPYNEQFF | TGCAGTGCTAGTACCGCGGGAGGCCCCTACAATGAGCAGTTCTTC
NA | NA | TRBJ2-3 | TRBV18 | CASSLNPARTDTQYF | TGTGCCAGCTCACTTAATCCGGCTAGGACAGATACGCAGTATTTT
NA | NA | TRBJ2-4 | TRBV6-7 | CASSFPIVGKNIQYF | TGTGCCAGCAGTTTCCCTATAGTCGGCAAAAACATTCAGTACTTC
NA | NA | TRBJ1-2 | TRBV29-1 | CSAAPTGYGYTF | TGCAGCGCAGCCCCGACAGGCTATGGCTACACCTTC
NA | NA | TRBJ2-7 | TRBV7-3 | CASSLTGDSSLYEQYF | TGTGCCAGCAGCTTAACGGGAGACAGTTCACTCTACGAGCAGTACTTC
few | TRBD1 | TRBJ2-6 | TRBV4-3 | CASSQEGGGGANVLTF | TGCGCCAGCAGCCAAGAAGGGGGCGGTGGGGCCAACGTCCTGACTTTC
NA | NA | TRBJ2-3 | TRBV9 | CASSVDSRRATDTQYF | TGTGCCAGCAGCGTAGACTCCCGCCGGGCCACAGATACGCAGTATTTT
NA | TRBD1 | TRBJ1-2 | TRBV27 | CASNWQGENYGYTF | TGTGCCAGCAATTGGCAGGGGGAAAACTATGGCTACACCTTC
NA | NA | TRBJ1-6 | TRBV14 | CASSQSSYNSPLHF | TGTGCCAGCAGCCAGAGCTCCTATAATTCACCCCTCCACTTT
NA | TRBD1 | TRBJ1-5 | TRBV6-5 | CASSPTGDQPQHF | TGTGCCAGCAGTCCGACAGGGGACCAGCCCCAGCATTTT
NA | TRBD1 | TRBJ1-1 | TRBV12-5 | CASGAGTGIPNTEAFF | TGTGCTAGTGGCGCTGGGACAGGGATTCCGAACACTGAAGCTTTCTTT
NA | NA | TRBJ1-2 | TRBV19 | CASSKGGYGYTF | TGTGCCAGTAGTAAGGGGGGATATGGCTACACCTTC
NA | TRBD1 | TRBJ1-3 | TRBV6-5 | CASTADRVRGNTIYF | TGTGCCAGCACCGCAGACAGGGTTAGAGGAAACACCATATATTTT
NA | NA | TRBJ1-2 | TRBV25-1 | CASSEGVRGYTF | TGTGCCAGCAGTGAAGGGGTACGTGGCTACACCTTC
NA | NA | TRBJ2-3 | TRBV5-1 | CASSFVKNPSTDTQYF | TGCGCCAGCAGCTTTGTAAAGAATCCTAGCACAGATACGCAGTATTTT
NA | TRBD2 | TRBJ2-3 | TRBV7-6 | CASSLLAGGPDTQYF | TGTGCCAGCAGCTTATTAGCGGGGGGCCCAGATACGCAGTATTTT
NA | NA | TRBJ1-2 | TRBV10-3 | CAISEGTADGYTF | TGTGCCATCAGTGAAGGGACGGCTGACGGCTACACCTTC
NA | TRBD2 | TRBJ2-3 | TRBV5-1 | CASSLLAVKTDTQYF | TGCGCCAGCAGCTTGCTAGCGGTTAAAACAGATACGCAGTATTTT
once | NA | TRBJ2-6 | TRBV3-1/TRBV3-2 | CASTVQPGVGANVLTF | TGTGCCAGCACCGTCCAACCGGGAGTCGGGGCCAACGTCCTGACTTTC
NA | NA | TRBJ1-2 | TRBV7-2 | CASSLSGQIYGYTF | TGTGCCAGCAGCTTATCTGGACAGATTTATGGCTACACCTTC
NA | NA | TRBJ1-1 | TRBV6-2/TRBV6-3 | CASSEDRGDTEAFF | TGTGCCAGCAGTGAGGACAGAGGGGACACTGAAGCTTTCTTT
once | TRBD1 | TRBJ1-1 | TRBV5-4 | CASSWSGGANTEAFF | TGTGCCAGCAGCTGGTCAGGGGGCGCGAACACTGAAGCTTTCTTT
NA | NA | TRBJ1-5 | TRBV6-2/TRBV6-3 | CASSYEGFRSNQPQHF | TGTGCCAGCAGTTACGAGGGGTTCAGAAGCAATCAGCCCCAGCATTTT
NA | TRBD1 | TRBJ1-2 | TRBV3-1/TRBV3-2 | CASSYKTGGDGYTF | TGTGCCAGCAGCTACAAGACAGGGGGAGATGGCTACACCTTC
once | NA | TRBJ1-1 | TRBV7-9 | CASSSRGEGTEAFF | TGTGCCAGCAGCTCTAGGGGTGAGGGAACTGAAGCTTTCTTT
NA | NA | TRBJ1-1 | TRBV5-6 | CASSRTMNTEAFF | TGTGCCAGCAGCCGTACCATGAACACTGAAGCTTTCTTT
once | TRBD1 | TRBJ2-3 | TRBV29-1 | CSVGQGDVVGGTDTQYF | TGCAGCGTCGGACAGGGGGATGTTGTAGGTGGGACAGATACGCAGTATTTT
NA | NA | TRBJ1-2 | TRBV19 | CASSPRQNPRGYTF | TGTGCCAGTAGTCCCCGACAGAACCCTAGAGGCTACACCTTC
few | TRBD1 | TRBJ1-3 | TRBV6-5 | CASRGQGTGGNTIYF | TGTGCCAGCAGAGGACAGGGAACGGGCGGAAACACCATATATTTT
NA | NA | TRBJ1-2 | TRBV28 | CASSSPEANYGYTF | TGTGCCAGCAGTTCCCCGGAAGCTAACTATGGCTACACCTTC
NA | TRBD1 | TRBJ2-2 | TRBV24-1 | CATSDPGTANTGELFF | TGTGCCACCAGTGATCCCGGGACAGCGAACACCGGGGAGCTGTTTTTT
NA | NA | TRBJ1-2 | TRBV13 | CASSLVQGDGYTF | TGTGCCAGCAGCTTAGTACAGGGCGATGGCTACACCTTC
once | NA | TRBJ2-5 | TRBV3-1/TRBV3-2 | CASSQDGANQETQYF | TGTGCCAGCAGCCAAGATGGGGCAAACCAAGAGACCCAGTACTTC
NA | NA | TRBJ2-3 | TRBV5-1 | CASSLDGRASDTQYF | TGCGCCAGCAGCTTGGATGGGCGGGCCAGCGATACGCAGTATTTT
NA | NA | TRBJ2-1 | TRBV5-4 | CASSLALGPSGEQFF | TGTGCCAGCAGCTTGGCCTTAGGACCCTCTGGGGAGCAGTTCTTC
NA | NA | TRBJ2-7 | TRBV20-1 | CSASSASREQYF | TGCAGTGCTAGTTCAGCATCTAGAGAGCAGTACTTC
NA | TRBD2 | TRBJ2-5 | TRBV7-9 | CASSYTSGRAWETQYF | TGTGCCAGCAGCTACACTAGCGGGAGGGCCTGGGAGACCCAGTACTTC
NA | NA | TRBJ2-5 | TRBV12-3/TRBV12-4 | CASSLGQQETQYF | TGTGCCAGCAGTTTAGGGCAACAAGAGACCCAGTACTTC
NA | NA | TRBJ2-2 | TRBV5-1 | CASSPDRLTGELFF | TGCGCCAGCAGCCCGGACAGACTTACCGGGGAGCTGTTTTTT